This record covers a single TCR beta chain. Its antigen is currently unknown. The data originate from a study of monozygotic twins with inflammatory bowel disease. Overall study results and limits: No single strong signal or clonotype associated with IBD was supported. Among the T cells, different subtypes could not be distinguished.

Total RNA from whole blood was isolated with no T cell sorting. Germline lookup yields CDR1 SNHLY and CDR2 FYNNEI. The CDR3 runs 16 residues. UMIs with a 6-nucleotide sample barcode were added by template switching. TCRdb reprocessed the 5' RACE reads and stores each CDR3 protein as one record, lacking DNA. The sample table includes about 160,000 distinct CDR3 sequences. This clonotype was obtained from a human donor with ulcerative colitis or Crohn's disease, or a healthy co-twin of an affected twin (not recorded which). This chain connects TRBV2 to TRBJ2-1; checking the TCRdb D call of TRBD1 is not possible without DNA. Sequenced: blood. The CDR3: CASRPTEGDLLNEQFF.